This is a list of T cell receptor beta chains from one sample in a study of T cell changes during pregnancy in multiple sclerosis. Generated by immunoSEQ multiplex PCR, the TCRdb table keeps only in-frame clones and is missing some. Of approximately 90,000 clones listed, 85% to 95% are singletons. Sequences were derived from peripheral blood, sampled after pregnancy. The receptor source for this set is a female donor with multiple sclerosis, enrolled in a pregnancy study. Each CDR3 is given with its conserved first and last residue. A D gene is named only where the DNA matches it firmly. Where a row states a size, it is once, few, many or the class of an expanded clone; other rows omit it.

D	J	size	V	DNA	CDR3
TRBD2	TRBJ2-7	NA	TRBV10-1	TGCGCCAGCAGTGCACTAGCGGGGGCAACCTACGAGCAGTACTTC	CASSALAGATYEQYF
TRBD1	TRBJ2-6	NA	TRBV7-2	TGTGCCAGCAGCTACGGGACAGGGCACTCTGGGGCCAACGTCCTGACTTTC	CASSYGTGHSGANVLTF
TRBD1	TRBJ2-7	NA	TRBV7-6	TGTGCCAGCAGCAAGGGACAGTCCTACGAGCAGTACTTC	CASSKGQSYEQYF
TRBD2	TRBJ2-1	NA	TRBV7-9	TGTGCCAGCAGCTTAGTTCTAGCGGGAGTGTCCTACAATGAGCAGTTCTTC	CASSLVLAGVSYNEQFF
TRBD1	TRBJ1-3	NA	TRBV27	TGTGCCAGCAGTCCAGGACAGGGGGCGGACACCATATATTTT	CASSPGQGADTIYF
NA	TRBJ1-2	NA	TRBV10-3	TGTGCCATCAGTGACGCAGAGGCTAACTATGGCTACACCTTC	CAISDAEANYGYTF
NA	TRBJ2-3	NA	TRBV11-3	TGTGCCAGCAGCTTAGATATGTTTACAGATACGCAGTATTTT	CASSLDMFTDTQYF
NA	TRBJ1-2	NA	TRBV6-5	TGTGCCAGCAGTTACTCGATTGGAGGGGGCTACACCTTC	CASSYSIGGGYTF
NA	TRBJ2-7	once	TRBV2	TGTGCCAGCACCATTGAACCCACAGGCCCCGAGCAGTACTTC	CASTIEPTGPEQYF
NA	TRBJ1-5	NA	TRBV5-6	TGTGCCAGCAGCTTGGGGGAGGCTGCCCGCAATCAGCCCCAGCATTTT	CASSLGEAARNQPQHF
TRBD2	TRBJ2-2	NA	TRBV6-1	TGTGCCCATAGAACGACTAGCGGGGGCATAGGGGAGCTGTTTTTT	CAHRTTSGGIGELFF
NA	TRBJ1-3	once	TRBV13	TGTGCCAGCAGCTCGGGTCCATTCTCTGGAAACACCATATATTTT	CASSSGPFSGNTIYF
NA	TRBJ2-7	NA	TRBV7-6	TGTGCCAGCAGCAAAGACAGTTTCAGCTCCTACGAGCAGTACTTC	CASSKDSFSSYEQYF
NA	TRBJ1-4	NA	TRBV5-6	TGTGCCAGCAGCTTGGCAGGGGATGAAAAACTGTTTTTT	CASSLAGDEKLFF
NA	TRBJ2-5	NA	TRBV6-5	TGTGCCAGCCCGCCTCCGGGTAACCTCCAAGAGACCCAGTACTTC	CASPPPGNLQETQYF
TRBD1	TRBJ2-7	NA	TRBV7-9	TGTGCCAGCAGCTTTTCGGACAGGGGGGGGTACGAGCAGTACTTC	CASSFSDRGGYEQYF
NA	TRBJ1-5	NA	TRBV10-3	TGTGCCATCTGCCCCAGTAGCAATCAGCCCCAGCATTTT	CAICPSSNQPQHF
TRBD1	TRBJ1-5	NA	TRBV28	TGTGCCAGCAGAACAGGGGGTCAGCCCCAGCATTTT	CASRTGGQPQHF
TRBD1	TRBJ1-6	NA	TRBV27	TGTGCCAGCGCACAGGGGCATAGGGCCCTCCACTTT	CASAQGHRALHF
TRBD1	TRBJ2-5	NA	TRBV9	TGTGCCAGCAGCGTCCTCGGGACAGGGGTAGAGACCCAGTACTTC	CASSVLGTGVETQYF
TRBD1	TRBJ1-1	NA	TRBV28	TGTGCCAGCAGTCCGGGACAGGGGGCGCTCACTGAAGCTTTCTTT	CASSPGQGALTEAFF
NA	TRBJ1-5	NA	TRBV6-5	TGTGCCAGCAGTCTCAGGGAGGATAGCAATCAGCCCCAGCATTTT	CASSLREDSNQPQHF
TRBD1	TRBJ1-2	NA	TRBV25-1	TGTGCCAGCAGTGCCCACGGGACAGTCTATGGCTACACCTTC	CASSAHGTVYGYTF
NA	TRBJ1-2	once	TRBV6-1	TGTGCCAGCAGTGTTACAGGTGGGAACTATGGCTACACCTTC	CASSVTGGNYGYTF
NA	TRBJ2-6	once	TRBV7-9	TGTGCCAGCAGCTCACCCGCGTCTGGGGCCAACGTCCTGACTTTC	CASSSPASGANVLTF
NA	TRBJ1-1	NA	TRBV11-1	TGTGCCAGCAGTGAAGGGGCAAACACTGAAGCTTTCTTT	CASSEGANTEAFF